What follows is one T cell receptor beta chain and its context. Its antigen is not yet known. Per-base qualities were not stored, and no clone one base away is much larger. The cohort consisted of more than 650 healthy bone marrow donors. At the time of sampling, every cohort member was nominally healthy, though immune exposures that went unrecorded were likely present. The donor tested CMV seronegative and was one of the 352 seronegative cohort members. A peripheral blood sample was provided by each donor, and peripheral blood mononuclear cells were used for TCR beta sequencing. Genomic DNA was extracted from the blood cell samples with the Qiagen DNeasy Blood Extraction Kit. Libraries came from the immunoSEQ multiplex PCR assay. A mixture of 60 forward primers for TCR Vbeta segments and 13 reverse primers for TCR Jbeta segments was used in the multiplex PCR. A multiplex PCR assay on genomic DNA amplified the CDR3 region of rearranged TCR beta genes. The Illumina HiSeq System was used to sequence the amplified TCR beta libraries as 87-base-pair reads. The paper's data handling went like this. Across the 670 or so repertoires, a later analysis counted around 80 million unique TCR beta chains, 8.5 million to 12 million of which were shared by at least two donors. Raw reads were error-corrected and collapsed into unique sequences with a nearest-neighbor algorithm that merged closely related sequences to remove PCR and sequencing errors. Alignment of CDR3 sequences to IMGT reference sequences was used to assign V, D and J gene segments. For a sequence to be retained, at least a six-nucleotide match to both a V gene segment and a J gene segment was required. A rearrangement was called productive if the CDR3 had no stop codons and remained in frame with V and J, and every other rearrangement was called non-productive. Following IMGT convention, CDR3 was defined as the stretch from the second conserved V-encoded cysteine to the conserved J-encoded phenylalanine. The earlier analysis of approximately 500 of the donors excluded sequences that lacked an unambiguous match to a single V gene segment. An earlier analysis of fewer than 750 of the donors called V segments functional above 56.7% productive rearrangements and segregating when the between-donor standard deviation exceeded 5%. A statistical classification framework was built for diagnosing cytomegalovirus status from the catalog of TCR beta chain sequences. V and J gene assignment, in a later analysis, came from comparing TCR nucleotide sequences with IMGT/GENE-DB human TR gene sequences. In a later analysis, CDR3 sequences and most-parsimonious VDJ recombination scenarios were assigned using the TCRdist pipeline. In a later analysis, each TCR beta chain was defined by its CDR3 amino acid sequence together with its V-gene family, and reads lacking a unique V-gene family were excluded. A later analysis removed 592 highly shared, low-generation-probability nucleotide sequences to deal with suspected cross-contamination and a sequencing artifact. In a later analysis, a clonal expansion index for each public chain was calculated from normalized within-repertoire ranks of inferred template counts. Generation probabilities in a later analysis came from a VDJ recombination model fitted to out-of-frame rearrangements, and those results were checked against IGoR. In a later analysis, TCR-TCR, TCR-HLA and TCR-CMV co-occurrence was scored with hypergeometric tests, and a repertoire-size bias correction was applied to TCR pairs. To estimate false discovery rates, a later analysis permuted the HLA or CMV assignments 20 times. In a later analysis, co-occurring TCRs were grouped using DBSCAN, with TCRdist sequence similarity added in when clustering inside HLA-allele-positive subsets. Repertoires with fewer than 30,000 or more than 120,000 public chains, plus five repertoires with anomalous nucleotide sharing, were excluded from co-occurrence clustering. TCRdb stores this immuneACCESS table with in-frame sequences only. Part of the clones is absent; in the studies checked, under half of the shortfall reflects unresolved V genes, and no reason is known for the rest. The V and J calls and clone size are taken from that table; D and trimming were inferred from the DNA. Within this sample are approximately 120,000 clones, with about three quarters of them counted one time only. The ten biggest clones cover roughly 3.1% of the sample.

The data derive from a study of cytomegalovirus exposure and HLA in healthy donors listed by TCRdb under 2017. General notes on the study: An earlier analysis of approximately 640 of the donors reported roughly 270 Gb of sequence data and 117 million unique TCR beta sequences from approximately 180 million T cells. A handful of DR-DQ haplotypes were handled as single units for association and clustering because linkage in the cohort was strong. Rather than using new phenotypic data, the later analysis identified candidate immune exposures from TCR beta sequences and from how often those sequences occurred across donors. Genome-wide SNP genotypes for about 65% of the roughly 700 donors were used in a later genetic analysis, which treated that subset as a discovery cohort. Typing coverage differed by locus: A, B, C, DRB1 and DQB1 were typed in roughly 629-630 donors, DQA1 in around 500, DPA1 in 606, and DPB1 in 450 to 480. In addition to the first cohort of roughly 670 subjects, a separate validation cohort of approximately 120 different subjects was used. Of the roughly 420 genotyped donors, more than 75% were placed in the genetic ancestry cluster associated with self-reported Caucasian donors. High-throughput TCR immunosequencing, statistical association of individual TCRs with disease status, and machine learning were combined to predict cytomegalovirus infection status. In an earlier analysis of roughly 540 of the donors, high-throughput TCR beta sequencing was used to judge whether each TCR beta V gene segment behaved as functional or pseudogenic. An early release covering more than 500 HLA-typed donors comprised around 300 gigabases of sequencing data and tens of millions of unique TCR sequences. On average, roughly 250,000 unique TCR beta nucleotide sequences were sequenced per donor among roughly 430 genotyped donors of the cohort, with roughly 20% of those sequences being non-productive. The aim of the study was to test whether cataloging public T cell receptors could identify signatures of past pathogen exposure. To study patterns of TCR occurrence, a later analysis re-analyzed previously published TCR beta repertoires from around 660 donors and added high-resolution HLA genotyping. HLA typing covered class I and class II loci at four-digit resolution. Donor age, sex, ethnicity and CMV serostatus were compiled alongside the repertoire data. Every repertoire in the discovery cohort had been generated on one and the same sequencing platform. Using immunosequencing, the study profiled T cell repertoires from approximately 700 subjects and related those repertoires to cytomegalovirus serostatus. The investigation overall reported the following: Most CMV-associated TCR beta chains appeared to be HLA-restricted in a later analysis, and the HLA associations seemed to be driven largely by CMV exposure. Three of the identified cytomegalovirus-associated TCR beta chains were confirmed in vitro to be specific for cytomegalovirus antigens. CMV serostatus was the only immune exposure information available for the cohort. A group of highly shared sequence variants was considered likely to be a technical artifact of the sequencing pipeline. An earlier analysis of approximately 590 of the donors showed that most TCR beta V segments appeared in productive rearrangements either about 87% or about 30% of the time, which broadly matched IMGT annotations. In a later analysis, some 18,000 TCR beta sequences were associated with specific HLA alleles at a false discovery rate of 0.05. Because the 87-base-pair reads could not distinguish some IMGT-functional V segments, including TRBV6-2 and TRBV6-3, those segments were excluded. Because HLA typing was unavailable for some donors at each locus, only the typed subset was used in association tests. Linkage disequilibrium might explain the correlated functional status among segregating V segments, but an unknown experimental factor could not be ruled out. In a later genetic analysis, a missense DCLRE1C variant was associated with V-gene and J-gene trimming of TCR beta chains, and the association was replicated in an independent cohort. The study listed over 150 TCR beta chains as associated with cytomegalovirus. A further reported finding was that TCR beta sequences accurately predicted the HLA-A and HLA-B alleles for most subjects in the first cohort. Compared with equally common non-associated chains, HLA-associated TCR beta chains in a later analysis were more clonally expanded and had lower generation probabilities. Strong co-occurrence of HLA alleles, especially DR and DQ, made assigning TCR associations to individual alleles difficult. The authors suggested that the approach could potentially be extended to other disease states and immunological phenotypes. Roughly uniform sequencing depth across donors was assumed in presence/absence analyses, although this assumption may not hold. This cohort had only TCR beta chains sequenced, and the lack of alpha or paired-chain data limited which features could be detected. A later analysis found that TCR association rates varied across HLA loci, with DRB1 alleles showing the most associated TCRs and HLA-C alleles the fewest. Approximately 18 rarely observed V segments, including chromosome 9 orphons, were excluded from the earlier analysis of just under 600 of the donors because counts were too low. In both the original and validation cohorts, the classifier was reported to diagnose cytomegalovirus status with high specificity and sensitivity. A later genetic analysis reported fewer N-insertions in productive TCRs among donors in an Asian-associated ancestry cluster than the roughly 640-donor mean. Most TCR sequences were observed very rarely across donors, whereas some public TCRs were present in many individuals. A later analysis reported that several top co-occurrence clusters appeared linked to parvovirus B19, influenza, CMV and Epstein-Barr virus.

Relative to germline, V is 1 base shorter and J is 6 bases shorter, with 15 bases between their ends. Its CDR3 holds 16 amino acids, cysteine through phenylalanine. The sequence is cut down to CDR3 DNA, 48 bases in frame from base 1. From the germline V gene (reference sequence), CDR1 is LNHNV and CDR2 is YYDKDF. The TCR sequence derives from a man between 25 and 39 years old in good health and CMV-seronegative. The chain joins TRBV15 to TRBJ2-2; matching of 5 bases hints at TRBD2 as the D gene. Sequenced material: PBMCs. CDR3 region: CATSRARRKASGELFF. The DNA sequence follows: TGTGCCACCAGCAGAGCTCGGAGGAAGGCCTCCGGGGAGCTGTTTTTT.